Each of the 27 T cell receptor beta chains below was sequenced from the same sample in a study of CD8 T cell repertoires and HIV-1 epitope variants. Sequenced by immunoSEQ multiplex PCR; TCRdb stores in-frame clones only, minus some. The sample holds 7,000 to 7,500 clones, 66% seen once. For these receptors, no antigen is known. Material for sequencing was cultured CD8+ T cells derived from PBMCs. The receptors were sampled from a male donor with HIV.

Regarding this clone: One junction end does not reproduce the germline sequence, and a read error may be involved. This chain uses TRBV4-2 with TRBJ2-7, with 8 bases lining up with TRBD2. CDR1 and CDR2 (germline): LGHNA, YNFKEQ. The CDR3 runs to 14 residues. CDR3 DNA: TGTGCCAGCAGCGCGGGACTAGGTTCCTCCGAGCAGTACTTC. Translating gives CASSAGLGSSEQYF.

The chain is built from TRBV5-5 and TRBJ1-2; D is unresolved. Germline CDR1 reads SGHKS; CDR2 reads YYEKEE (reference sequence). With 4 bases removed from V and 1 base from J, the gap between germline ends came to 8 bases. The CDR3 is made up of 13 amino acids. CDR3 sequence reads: CASSVKDNYGYTF. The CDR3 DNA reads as TGTGCCAGCAGCGTGAAGGATAACTATGGCTACACCTTC.

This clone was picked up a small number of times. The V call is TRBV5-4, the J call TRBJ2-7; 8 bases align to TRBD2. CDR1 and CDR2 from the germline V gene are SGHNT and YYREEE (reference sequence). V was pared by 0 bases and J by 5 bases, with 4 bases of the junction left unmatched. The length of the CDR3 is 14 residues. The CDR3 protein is CASSLGGGNNEQYF. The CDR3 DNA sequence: TGTGCCAGCAGCTTGGGCGGGGGGAACAACGAGCAGTACTTC.

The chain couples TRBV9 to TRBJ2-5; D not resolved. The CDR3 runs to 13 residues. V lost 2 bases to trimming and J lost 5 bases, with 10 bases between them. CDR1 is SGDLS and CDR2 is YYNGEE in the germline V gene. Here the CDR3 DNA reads TGTGCCAGCAGCGTGGCCGACGCGGAGACCCAGTACTTC. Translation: CASSVADAETQYF.

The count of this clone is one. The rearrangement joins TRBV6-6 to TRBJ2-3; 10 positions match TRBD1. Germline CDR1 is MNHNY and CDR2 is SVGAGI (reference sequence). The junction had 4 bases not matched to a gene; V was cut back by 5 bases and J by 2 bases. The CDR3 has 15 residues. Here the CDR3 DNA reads TGTGCCAGCAGTGACGGACAGGGGGACACAGATACGCAGTATTTT. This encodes CASSDGQGDTDTQYF.

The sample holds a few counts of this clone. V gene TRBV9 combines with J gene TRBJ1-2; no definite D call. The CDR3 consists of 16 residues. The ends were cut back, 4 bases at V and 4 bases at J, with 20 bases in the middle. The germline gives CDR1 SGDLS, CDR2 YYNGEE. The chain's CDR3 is CASSPADARPLYGYTF. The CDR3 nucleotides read TGTGCCAGCAGCCCCGCGGACGCCAGGCCACTCTATGGCTACACCTTC.

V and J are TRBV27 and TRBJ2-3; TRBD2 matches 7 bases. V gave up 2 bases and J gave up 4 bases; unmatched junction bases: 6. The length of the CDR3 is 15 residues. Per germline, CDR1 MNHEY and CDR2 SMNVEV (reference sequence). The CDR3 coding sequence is TGTGCCAGCAGTTTACGGGGGGTCGGGGCAGATACGCAGTATTTT. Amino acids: CASSLRGVGADTQYF.

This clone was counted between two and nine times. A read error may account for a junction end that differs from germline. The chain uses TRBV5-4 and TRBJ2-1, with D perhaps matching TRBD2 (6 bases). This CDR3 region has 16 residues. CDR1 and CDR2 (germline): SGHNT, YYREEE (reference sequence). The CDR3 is CASSSGGQGPYNEQFF. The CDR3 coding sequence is TGTGCCAGCAGCTCTGGAGGGCAGGGACCCTATAATGAGCAGTTCTTC. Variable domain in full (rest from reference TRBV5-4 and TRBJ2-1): ETGVTQSPTHLIKTRGQQVTLRCSSQSGHNTVSWYQQALGQGPQFIFQYYREEENGRGNFPPRFSGLQFPNYSSELNVNALELDDSALYLCASSSGGQGPYNEQFFGPGTRLTVL.

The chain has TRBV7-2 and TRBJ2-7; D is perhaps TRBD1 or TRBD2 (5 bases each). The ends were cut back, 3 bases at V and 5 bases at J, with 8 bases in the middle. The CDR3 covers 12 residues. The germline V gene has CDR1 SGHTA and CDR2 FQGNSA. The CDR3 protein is CASSLGENEQYF. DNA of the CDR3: TGTGCCAGCAGCTTGGGGGAGAACGAGCAGTACTTC.

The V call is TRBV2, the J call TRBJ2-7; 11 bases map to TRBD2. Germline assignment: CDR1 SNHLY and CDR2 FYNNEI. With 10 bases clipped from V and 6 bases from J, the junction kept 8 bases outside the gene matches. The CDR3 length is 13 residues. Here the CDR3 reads CATLLAGEGEQYF. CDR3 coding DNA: TGTGCCACCCTACTAGCGGGAGAGGGCGAGCAGTACTTC.

CDR3 residues: CASSPSLGGDTDLWRESHEQYF. CDR3 in DNA: TGCGCCAGCAGCCCAAGCTTAGGAGGAGACACAGATTTGTGGCGGGAGTCCCACGAGCAGTACTTC. This rearrangement joins TRBV4-1 to TRBJ2-7, with 7 bases matching TRBD2. The CDR3 extends over 22 amino acids. The V and J ends lost 4 bases and 5 bases, in that order; junction bases with no gene match: 32. Looked up from germline, CDR1 is MGHRA and CDR2 is YSYEKL.

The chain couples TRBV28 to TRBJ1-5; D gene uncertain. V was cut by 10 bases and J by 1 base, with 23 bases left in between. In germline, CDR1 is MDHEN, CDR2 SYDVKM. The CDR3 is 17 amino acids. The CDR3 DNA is TGTGCCACCACGGGTCAGTGGGGTGGTCCCAGCAATCAGCCCCAGCATTTT. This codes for CATTGQWGGPSNQPQHF. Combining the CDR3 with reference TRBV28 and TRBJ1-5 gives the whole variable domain DVKVTQSSRYLVKRTGEKVFLECVQDMDHENMFWYRQDPGLGLRLIYFSYDVKMKEKGDIPEGYSVSREKKERFSLILESASTNQTSMYLCATTGQWGGPSNQPQHFGDGTRLSIL.

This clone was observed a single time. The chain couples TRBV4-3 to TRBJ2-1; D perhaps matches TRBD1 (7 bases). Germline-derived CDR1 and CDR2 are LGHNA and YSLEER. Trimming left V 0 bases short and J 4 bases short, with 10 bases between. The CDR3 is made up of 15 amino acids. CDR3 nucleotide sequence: TGCGCCAGCAGCCAAGAGGCGGGACAGTACAATGAGCAGTTCTTC. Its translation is CASSQEAGQYNEQFF.

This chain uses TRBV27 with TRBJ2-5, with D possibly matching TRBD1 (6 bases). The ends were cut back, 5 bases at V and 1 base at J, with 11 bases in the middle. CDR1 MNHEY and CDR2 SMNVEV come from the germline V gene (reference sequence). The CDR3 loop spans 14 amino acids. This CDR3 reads CASSTPDSQETQYF. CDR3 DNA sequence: TGTGCCAGCAGTACACCGGACAGCCAAGAGACCCAGTACTTC.

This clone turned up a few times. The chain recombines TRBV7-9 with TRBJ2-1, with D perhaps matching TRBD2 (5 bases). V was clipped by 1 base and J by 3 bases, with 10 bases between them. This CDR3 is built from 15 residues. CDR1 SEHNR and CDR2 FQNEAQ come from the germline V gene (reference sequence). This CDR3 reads CASSLGEGLYNEQFF. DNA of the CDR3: TGTGCCAGCAGCTTAGGCGAGGGCCTCTACAATGAGCAGTTCTTC.

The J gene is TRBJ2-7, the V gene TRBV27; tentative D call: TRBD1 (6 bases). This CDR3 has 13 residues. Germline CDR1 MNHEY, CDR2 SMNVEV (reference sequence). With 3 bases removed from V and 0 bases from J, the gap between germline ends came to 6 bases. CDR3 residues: CASSLGASYEQYF. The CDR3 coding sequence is TGTGCCAGCAGTTTGGGGGCCTCCTACGAGCAGTACTTC.

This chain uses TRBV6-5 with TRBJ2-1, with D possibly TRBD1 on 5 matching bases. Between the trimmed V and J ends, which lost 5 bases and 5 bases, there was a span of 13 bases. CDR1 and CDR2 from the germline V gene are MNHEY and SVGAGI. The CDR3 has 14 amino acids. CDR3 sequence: CASSGGGAHNEQFF. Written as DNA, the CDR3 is TGTGCCAGCAGTGGTGGTGGGGCCCACAATGAGCAGTTCTTC.

The CDR3, as DNA: TGTGCCAGCAGCTTTGGGCTCACGGTCGAGCAGTACTTC. Amino acid sequence: CASSFGLTVEQYF. The chain couples TRBV5-5 to TRBJ2-7, with unresolved D. CDR1 and CDR2 (germline): SGHKS, YYEKEE (reference sequence). The CDR3 has 13 residues. The V end lost 2 bases, the J end lost 6 bases, and 12 bases lay between the germline ends.

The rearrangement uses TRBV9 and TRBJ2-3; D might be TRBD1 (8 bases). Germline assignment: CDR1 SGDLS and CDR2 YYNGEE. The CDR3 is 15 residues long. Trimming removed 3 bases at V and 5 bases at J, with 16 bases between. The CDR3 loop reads CASSATGGDGDTQYF. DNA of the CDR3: TGTGCCAGCAGCGCAACAGGGGGGGACGGAGATACGCAGTATTTT.

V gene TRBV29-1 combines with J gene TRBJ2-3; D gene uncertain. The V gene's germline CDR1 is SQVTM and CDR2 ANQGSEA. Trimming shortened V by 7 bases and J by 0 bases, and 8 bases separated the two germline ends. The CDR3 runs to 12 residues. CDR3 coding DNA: TGCAGCGCGCTTGCTAGCACAGATACGCAGTATTTT. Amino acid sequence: CSALASTDTQYF.

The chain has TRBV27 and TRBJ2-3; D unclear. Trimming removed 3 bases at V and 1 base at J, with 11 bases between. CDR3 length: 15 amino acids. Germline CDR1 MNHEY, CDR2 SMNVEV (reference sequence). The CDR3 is CASSFSPGGTDTQYF. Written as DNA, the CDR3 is TGTGCCAGCAGTTTTAGCCCGGGTGGCACAGATACGCAGTATTTT.

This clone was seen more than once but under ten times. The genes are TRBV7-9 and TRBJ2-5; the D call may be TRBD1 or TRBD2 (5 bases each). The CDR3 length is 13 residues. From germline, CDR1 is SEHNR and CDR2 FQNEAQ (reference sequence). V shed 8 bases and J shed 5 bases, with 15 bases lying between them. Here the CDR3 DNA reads TGTGCCAGCCTACCCTCGGGGCGGGAGACCCAGTACTTC. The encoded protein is CASLPSGRETQYF.

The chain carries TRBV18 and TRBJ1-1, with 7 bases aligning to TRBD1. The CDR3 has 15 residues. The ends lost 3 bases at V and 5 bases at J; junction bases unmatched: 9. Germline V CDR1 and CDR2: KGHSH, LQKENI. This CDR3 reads CASSPDTGVETEAFF. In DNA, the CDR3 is TGTGCCAGCTCACCTGACACAGGGGTGGAAACTGAAGCTTTCTTT.

This chain's CDR3 is CASSRLAGAITDTQYF. DNA for the CDR3: TGTGCCAGCAGCAGACTAGCGGGGGCCATCACAGATACGCAGTATTTT. The chain carries TRBV5-6 and TRBJ2-3, with 12 bases matching TRBD2. The germline CDR1 and CDR2 sequences are SGHDT and YYEEEE. The CDR3 is 16 amino acids. Trimming removed 4 bases from V and 2 bases from J; junction bases left unmatched: 5.

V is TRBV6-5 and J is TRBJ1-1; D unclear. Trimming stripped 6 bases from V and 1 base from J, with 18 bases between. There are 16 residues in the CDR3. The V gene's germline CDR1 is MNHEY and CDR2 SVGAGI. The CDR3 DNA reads TGTGCCAGCAGCTACATCCCTCGCCGAGGGAACACTGAAGCTTTCTTT. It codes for CASSYIPRRGNTEAFF.

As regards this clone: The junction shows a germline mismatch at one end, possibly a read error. The CDR3: CASNEIGLAGDTQYF. The CDR3 coding sequence is TGCGCCAGCAATGAGATAGGACTAGCGGGCGATACGCAGTATTTT. This chain links TRBV10-2 with TRBJ2-3, with 11 nucleotides matching TRBD2. CDR1 and CDR2 (germline): WSHSY, SAAADI. There are 15 residues in the CDR3.

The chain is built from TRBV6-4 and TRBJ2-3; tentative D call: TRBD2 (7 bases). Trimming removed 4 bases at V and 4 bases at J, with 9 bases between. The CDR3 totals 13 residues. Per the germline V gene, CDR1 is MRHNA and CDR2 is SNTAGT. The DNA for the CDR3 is TGTGCCAGCAGTGCCGGGGGGCCAGATACGCAGTATTTT. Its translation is CASSAGGPDTQYF.